Listed below are T cell receptor beta chains from one sample, sequenced in a study of CD8+ T cells in alopecia areata. TCRdb's copy holds only in-frame clones and misses some; the assay was immunoSEQ multiplex PCR. Altogether some 110,000 clones are present, 58% being singletons, with the ten largest covering more than 25%. Sequenced material: CD8+ T cells sorted from blood, taken at week 4, from a patient treated with tofacitinib. The source of these receptors is a human donor with alopecia areata. Both conserved end residues are part of each CDR3. Each record gives: D gene, J gene, clone size, V gene, CDR3 protein, CDR3 DNA. A D gene is named only where the DNA matches it firmly. Clone size is given for some rows only: seen once, a few or many times, or a class if the clone is expanded.

D gene: NA; J gene: TRBJ2-5; clone size: NA; V gene: TRBV7-7; CDR3 protein: CASSLGRSYSSETQYF; CDR3 DNA: TGTGCTAGCAGCTTAGGGCGCAGCTATTCGTCGGAGACCCAGTACTTC
D gene: NA; J gene: TRBJ2-3; clone size: NA; V gene: TRBV27; CDR3 protein: CASSFGLTQYF; CDR3 DNA: TGTGCCAGCAGTTTCGGCCTGACGCAGTATTTT
D gene: NA; J gene: TRBJ2-1; clone size: NA; V gene: TRBV6-5; CDR3 protein: CASSYSGPNEQFF; CDR3 DNA: TGTGCCAGCAGTTACTCTGGGCCCAATGAGCAGTTCTTC
D gene: NA; J gene: TRBJ2-5; clone size: once; V gene: TRBV6-5; CDR3 protein: CASSYSGAHIETQYF; CDR3 DNA: TGTGCCAGCAGTTACTCGGGGGCACACATCGAGACCCAGTACTTC
D gene: NA; J gene: TRBJ2-5; clone size: NA; V gene: TRBV25-1; CDR3 protein: CASSEGMETQYF; CDR3 DNA: TGTGCCAGCAGTGAAGGGATGGAGACCCAGTACTTC
D gene: NA; J gene: TRBJ1-2; clone size: NA; V gene: TRBV29-1; CDR3 protein: CSVEPPGNYGYTF; CDR3 DNA: TGCAGCGTTGAACCCCCGGGAAACTATGGCTACACCTTC
D gene: NA; J gene: TRBJ2-7; clone size: NA; V gene: TRBV30; CDR3 protein: CAWSWGSGPHYEQYF; CDR3 DNA: TGTGCCTGGAGTTGGGGGTCAGGGCCCCACTACGAGCAGTACTTC
D gene: NA; J gene: TRBJ2-5; clone size: NA; V gene: TRBV30; CDR3 protein: CAYLGIQETQYF; CDR3 DNA: TGTGCCTACCTGGGCATTCAAGAGACCCAGTACTTC
D gene: NA; J gene: TRBJ1-4; clone size: NA; V gene: TRBV6-1; CDR3 protein: CASSSLVGGTEKLFF; CDR3 DNA: TGTGCCAGCAGCTCTCTGGTAGGGGGGACGGAAAAACTGTTTTTT
D gene: NA; J gene: TRBJ1-5; clone size: NA; V gene: TRBV30; CDR3 protein: CAWSEGRPDQPQHF; CDR3 DNA: TGTGCCTGGAGTGAAGGCAGGCCGGATCAGCCCCAGCATTTT
D gene: NA; J gene: TRBJ1-4; clone size: NA; V gene: TRBV13; CDR3 protein: CASSLRTAATNEKLFF; CDR3 DNA: TGTGCCAGCAGCCTCAGGACAGCTGCAACTAATGAAAAACTGTTTTTT
D gene: NA; J gene: TRBJ2-7; clone size: NA; V gene: TRBV30; CDR3 protein: CAWTGTVSSYEQYF; CDR3 DNA: TGTGCCTGGACCGGGACTGTGAGCTCCTACGAGCAGTACTTC
D gene: TRBD1; J gene: TRBJ1-5; clone size: NA; V gene: TRBV30; CDR3 protein: CAWSVGQGHQPQHF; CDR3 DNA: TGTGCCTGGAGTGTCGGACAGGGACATCAGCCCCAGCATTTT
D gene: NA; J gene: TRBJ1-1; clone size: NA; V gene: TRBV29-1; CDR3 protein: CSVPAAMGTEAFF; CDR3 DNA: TGCAGCGTTCCGGCCGCGATGGGCACTGAAGCTTTCTTT
D gene: TRBD2; J gene: TRBJ2-1; clone size: once; V gene: TRBV9; CDR3 protein: CASSASGGARNEQFF; CDR3 DNA: TGTGCCAGCAGCGCTAGCGGGGGGGCCCGCAATGAGCAGTTCTTC
D gene: TRBD2; J gene: TRBJ2-3; clone size: NA; V gene: TRBV7-2; CDR3 protein: CASSSPREDNTDTQYF; CDR3 DNA: TGTGCCAGCAGCTCCCCCCGGGAGGACAACACAGATACGCAGTATTTT
D gene: NA; J gene: TRBJ2-2; clone size: few; V gene: TRBV30; CDR3 protein: CAWSRRALGTGELFF; CDR3 DNA: TGTGCCTGGAGTAGGAGGGCTTTGGGGACCGGGGAGCTGTTTTTT
D gene: NA; J gene: TRBJ1-2; clone size: NA; V gene: TRBV7-6; CDR3 protein: CASSLAQYPARGYTF; CDR3 DNA: TGTGCCAGCAGCTTAGCGCAATATCCCGCCAGGGGCTACACCTTC
D gene: NA; J gene: TRBJ1-2; clone size: NA; V gene: TRBV30; CDR3 protein: CAWSPGDNYGYTF; CDR3 DNA: TGTGCCTGGAGTCCCGGGGACAACTATGGCTACACCTTC
D gene: NA; J gene: TRBJ1-3; clone size: NA; V gene: TRBV9; CDR3 protein: CASERDIHSGNTIYF; CDR3 DNA: TGTGCCAGCGAAAGGGACATCCATTCGGGAAACACCATATATTTT
D gene: NA; J gene: TRBJ2-7; clone size: few; V gene: TRBV6-5; CDR3 protein: CASSAAYEQYF; CDR3 DNA: TGTGCCAGCAGTGCTGCATACGAGCAGTACTTC
D gene: TRBD1; J gene: TRBJ2-5; clone size: NA; V gene: TRBV29-1; CDR3 protein: CSADRDRGRETQYF; CDR3 DNA: TGCAGCGCCGACCGGGACAGGGGGCGAGAGACCCAGTACTTC
D gene: NA; J gene: TRBJ2-1; clone size: NA; V gene: TRBV30; CDR3 protein: CAWSYQGEQQFF; CDR3 DNA: TGTGCCTGGAGTTACCAGGGTGAGCAGCAGTTCTTC
D gene: NA; J gene: TRBJ2-7; clone size: NA; V gene: TRBV27; CDR3 protein: CASSSIYEQYF; CDR3 DNA: TGTGCCAGCAGTTCAATCTACGAGCAGTACTTC
D gene: NA; J gene: TRBJ2-1; clone size: NA; V gene: TRBV15; CDR3 protein: CATSTGPNEQFF; CDR3 DNA: TGTGCCACCAGCACTGGACCCAATGAGCAGTTCTTC
D gene: NA; J gene: TRBJ2-7; clone size: NA; V gene: TRBV29-1; CDR3 protein: CSVVSDGYEQYF; CDR3 DNA: TGCAGCGTTGTGTCTGACGGCTACGAGCAGTACTTC
D gene: TRBD2; J gene: TRBJ2-3; clone size: many; V gene: TRBV29-1; CDR3 protein: CSVSSGGDVDTQYF; CDR3 DNA: TGCAGCGTCTCTAGCGGGGGAGATGTAGATACGCAGTATTTT
D gene: NA; J gene: TRBJ1-2; clone size: few; V gene: TRBV27; CDR3 protein: CASSLSGGLGYTF; CDR3 DNA: TGTGCCAGCAGTTTATCGGGCGGGTTGGGCTACACCTTC
D gene: TRBD1; J gene: TRBJ2-1; clone size: NA; V gene: TRBV9; CDR3 protein: CASSTPAGTGFNEQFF; CDR3 DNA: TGTGCCAGCAGCACCCCGGCCGGGACAGGGTTTAATGAGCAGTTCTTC
D gene: TRBD1; J gene: TRBJ1-2; clone size: NA; V gene: TRBV30; CDR3 protein: CASRGDRATPLYGYTF; CDR3 DNA: TGTGCCTCCCGTGGGGACAGGGCTACACCACTCTATGGCTACACCTTC
D gene: NA; J gene: TRBJ2-6; clone size: NA; V gene: TRBV29-1; CDR3 protein: CTHLLGYLGSGANVLTF; CDR3 DNA: TGCACCCACTTACTTGGGTATCTAGGATCTGGGGCCAACGTCCTGACTTTC
D gene: NA; J gene: TRBJ2-3; clone size: NA; V gene: TRBV4-2; CDR3 protein: CASSQDRPSRTDTQYF; CDR3 DNA: TGTGCCAGCAGCCAAGATCGGCCGTCCCGCACAGATACGCAGTATTTT
D gene: TRBD1; J gene: TRBJ2-1; clone size: once; V gene: TRBV7-3; CDR3 protein: CASSRSDRDYEQFF; CDR3 DNA: TGTGCCAGCAGCAGATCGGACAGGGACTATGAGCAGTTCTTC
D gene: NA; J gene: TRBJ1-2; clone size: NA; V gene: TRBV29-1; CDR3 protein: CSVETRTAYGYTF; CDR3 DNA: TGCAGCGTTGAAACCAGGACGGCTTATGGCTACACCTTC
D gene: NA; J gene: TRBJ2-5; clone size: NA; V gene: TRBV25-1; CDR3 protein: CASSADREGMETQYF; CDR3 DNA: TGTGCCAGCAGTGCCGACAGAGAGGGGATGGAGACCCAGTACTTC
D gene: TRBD2; J gene: TRBJ2-1; clone size: NA; V gene: TRBV11-2; CDR3 protein: CASSSAGLMQTNEQFF; CDR3 DNA: TGTGCCAGCAGCTCAGCGGGACTAATGCAGACGAATGAGCAGTTCTTC
D gene: NA; J gene: TRBJ2-5; clone size: NA; V gene: TRBV21-1; CDR3 protein: CASSKVGSGDQETQYF; CDR3 DNA: TGTGCCAGCAGCAAAGTTGGTAGCGGGGACCAAGAGACCCAGTACTTC
D gene: NA; J gene: TRBJ2-5; clone size: few; V gene: TRBV29-1; CDR3 protein: CSVRSLETQYF; CDR3 DNA: TGCAGCGTCCGAAGCTTGGAGACCCAGTACTTC
D gene: NA; J gene: TRBJ1-1; clone size: once; V gene: TRBV28; CDR3 protein: CASSLGSNTEAFF; CDR3 DNA: TGTGCCAGCAGTTTGGGCTCGAACACTGAAGCTTTCTTT
D gene: NA; J gene: TRBJ2-3; clone size: few; V gene: TRBV30; CDR3 protein: CAWSVILDTQYF; CDR3 DNA: TGTGCCTGGAGTGTCATCCTAGATACGCAGTATTTT
D gene: TRBD2; J gene: TRBJ2-5; clone size: few; V gene: TRBV30; CDR3 protein: CAWRPMGLAETQYF; CDR3 DNA: TGTGCCTGGCGACCGATGGGACTAGCGGAGACCCAGTACTTC
D gene: NA; J gene: TRBJ1-2; clone size: NA; V gene: TRBV29-1; CDR3 protein: CSAHLIDLNYGYTF; CDR3 DNA: TGCAGCGCCCATCTCATTGACCTGAACTATGGCTACACCTTC